These 12 T cell receptor beta chains share one sample of origin, sequenced in a study of blood T cell repertoires in COVID-19 (dated by TCRdb to the early 2020s). The library came from the immunoSEQ multiplex PCR assay. Held by TCRdb, this immuneACCESS table contains in-frame sequences only and omits some clones. Under half of the omission traces to an unresolved V gene where checked; the cause of the rest is unknown. This sample gives 150,000 to 200,000 clones in total; roughly 75% of them show up just once. About 7% of the sample goes to the ten largest clones. The specimen sequenced was peripheral blood. The receptors originated from a man aged 70 or older with active or convalescent COVID-19.

This clone showed up just once. This sequence joins TRBV6-5 and TRBJ1-6; D not certain. V lost 6 bases, J lost 5 bases, and 14 bases lay in between. Per germline, CDR1 MNHEY and CDR2 SVGAGI. The CDR3 length is 15 residues. The chain's CDR3 is CASRRLELNNSPLHF. The DNA for the CDR3 is TGTGCCAGCAGGAGACTCGAGCTTAATAATTCACCCCTCCACTTT.

The chain couples TRBV5-1 to TRBJ2-1, with 13 bases aligning to TRBD2. The germline V gene has CDR1 SGHRS and CDR2 YFSETQ. This CDR3 region has 19 residues. V shed 3 bases and J 0 bases; nucleotides not matched to a gene: 9. CDR3 coding DNA: TGCGCCAGCAGCTATGGACTAGCGGGGGCACCGAGCTCCTACAATGAGCAGTTCTTC. It specifies CASSYGLAGAPSSYNEQFF.

This clone was found once. J is TRBJ2-5 and V is TRBV5-1; D unresolved. Germline CDR1 is SGHRS and CDR2 is YFSETQ. The CDR3 spans 16 residues. V was pared by 0 bases and J by 5 bases, with 17 bases between. The CDR3 sequence: CASSLGVEELQETQYF. The CDR3 DNA is TGCGCCAGCAGCTTGGGGGTCGAAGAGCTACAGGAGACCCAGTACTTC.

The CDR3 region is CASSEAGTVFGNTIYF. The CDR3 DNA reads TGTGCCAGCAGTGAAGCAGGGACAGTGTTTGGAAACACCATATATTTT. The chain joins TRBV6-1 to TRBJ1-3, with 7 bases identical to TRBD1. V trimming: 0 bases; J trimming: 3 bases; junction bases outside the gene matches: 5. CDR3 size: 16 residues. Germline CDR1 is MNHNS and CDR2 is SASEGT.

This chain uses TRBV7-9 with TRBJ1-2, with no clear D. The CDR3 is made up of 14 amino acids. The germline gives CDR1 SEHNR, CDR2 FQNEAQ (reference sequence). Trimming shortened V by 3 bases and J by 3 bases, and 11 bases separated the two germline ends. The DNA for the CDR3 is TGTGCCAGCAGCTTTTTTAACTCCGACTATGGCTACACCTTC. It is translated as CASSFFNSDYGYTF.

In the case of this clone: Other DNA sequences in the same sample also yield this CDR3. The chain carries TRBV12-3 or TRBV12-4 and TRBJ1-1; possibly TRBD1 for D (5 bases). This CDR3 contains 12 residues. Trimming took 5 bases from V and 4 from J, leaving 8 bases between them. This CDR3 reads CASSGGGTEAFF. CDR3 sequence (DNA): TGTGCCAGCAGTGGGGGGGGCACTGAAGCTTTCTTT.

Details on this clone: A much more abundant neighbour one base away suggests this may be a read error. Other DNA sequences in the sample encode the same CDR3. The chain recombines TRBV3-1 (or the pseudogene TRBV3-2) with TRBJ1-2; 10 bases align to TRBD1. Germline trimming cut 4 bases from V and 5 bases from J; bases unmatched to any gene: 4. The CDR3 is 14 residues long. Germline values: CDR1 LGHDT, CDR2 YNNKEL (reference sequence). This CDR3 reads CASSPGTGEYGYTF. The CDR3 nucleotides read TGTGCCAGCAGCCCGGGGACAGGGGAATATGGCTACACCTTC.

The chain couples TRBV3-1 (or the pseudogene TRBV3-2) to TRBJ2-3; D perhaps matches TRBD1 (5 bases). Between the trimmed V and J ends, which lost 6 bases and 3 bases, there was a span of 10 bases. The CDR3 consists of 13 residues. Germline CDR1 is LGHDT and CDR2 is YNNKEL (reference sequence). The CDR3 DNA reads as TGTGCCAGCAGACTCCAGGGAACAGATACGCAGTATTTT. Encoded protein: CASRLQGTDTQYF.

V and J are TRBV6-6 and TRBJ1-2; 7 bases are shared with TRBD1. The CDR3 contains 12 residues. Germline loops: CDR1 MNHNY, CDR2 SVGAGI (reference sequence). V lost 6 bases and J lost 6; bases outside the gene matches: 4. DNA for the CDR3: TGTGCCAGCAGACCGGGGACAGATGGCTACACCTTC. Translated: CASRPGTDGYTF.

The V gene is TRBV27, the J gene TRBJ1-2; tentatively, D is TRBD1 (6 bases). Per the germline V gene, CDR1 is MNHEY and CDR2 is SMNVEV (reference sequence). The germline V and J ends were trimmed by 5 bases and 4 bases, with 17 bases remaining between them. The CDR3 is made up of 15 amino acids. The CDR3 bases are TGTGCCAGCAGTCCGGGCGGGGGGCAACCCTATGGCTACACCTTC. Translated, it gives CASSPGGGQPYGYTF.

The chain carries TRBV9 and TRBJ2-1; 7 bases line up with TRBD1. J gave up 4 bases and V 3 bases, and 7 bases lay outside the gene matches. Germline lookup yields CDR1 SGDLS and CDR2 YYNGEE. The CDR3 totals 15 residues. In DNA form, the CDR3 reads TGTGCCAGCAGCGCCACGACAGGGTGGTACAATGAGCAGTTCTTC. Translating gives CASSATTGWYNEQFF.

The chain combines TRBV2 with TRBJ1-2; D gene ambiguous. There are 14 residues in the CDR3. The germline V gene encodes CDR1 SNHLY and CDR2 FYNNEI. The V and J ends lost 8 bases and 2 bases respectively, with 15 bases between them. CDR3: CASEAEGSNYGYTF. The CDR3 bases are TGTGCCAGCGAGGCAGAGGGTTCCAACTATGGCTACACCTTC.